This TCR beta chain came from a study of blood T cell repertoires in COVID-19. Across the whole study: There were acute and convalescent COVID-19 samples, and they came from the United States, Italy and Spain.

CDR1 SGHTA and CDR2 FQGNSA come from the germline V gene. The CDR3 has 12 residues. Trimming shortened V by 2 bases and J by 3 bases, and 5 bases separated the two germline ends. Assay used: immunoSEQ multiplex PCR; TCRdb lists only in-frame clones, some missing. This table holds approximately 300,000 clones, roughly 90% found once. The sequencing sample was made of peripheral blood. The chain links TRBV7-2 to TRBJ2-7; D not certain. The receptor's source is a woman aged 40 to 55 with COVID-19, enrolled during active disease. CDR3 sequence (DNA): TGTGCCAGCAGCTTACGGTTCTACGAGCAGTACTTC. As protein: CASSLRFYEQYF.